The T cell receptor beta chain described here comes from a study of regulatory T cells in long-lasting Graves disease. The CDR3 is 14 amino acids. Germline CDR1 DFQATT, CDR2 SNEGSKA (reference sequence). The V end was cut by 6 bases, the J end by 1 base, with 13 bases between. This clonotype was seen repeatedly, ten times or more. Time point defined: newly diagnosed GD, antithyroid drugs for less than 3 months. After RNA was extracted from PBMCs, the TCR library was made from it. The authors built TCR beta libraries using iRepertoire HTBI primers and Arm-PCR of CDR3 regions. MiXCR, applied by TCRdb to the multiplex PCR reads, yields one record per CDR3 protein. The sample includes 550,000 or so distinct CDR3 sequences, around 12% of them seen just once. This sample was also put to use in a study of T cells in Graves' hyperthyroidism and ophthalmopathy.

This sequence was found in a woman between 25 and 40 years old with Graves disease. The specimen was peripheral blood mononuclear cells (PBMCs), collected at new diagnosis, from a patient treated with antithyroid drugs. V gene TRBV20-1 combines with J gene TRBJ2-1, with D unresolved. The CDR3 DNA reads as TGCAGTGCCATGCCCAGACGGTCCTACAATGAGCAGTTCTTC. It translates to CSAMPRRSYNEQFF.